A selection of T cell receptor beta chains follows, all from one sample in a study of T cells after somatic rescue of genetic block. The protocol was immunoSEQ multiplex PCR, while the TCRdb copy is restricted to in-frame clones and leaves out a portion. The repertoire has 60,000 to 75,000 clones, 90% to 95% of them found once; the top ten carry around 3%. The sample was peripheral blood mononuclear cells (PBMCs). These receptors were collected from a middle-aged man. Both conserved end residues are part of each CDR3. D genes are given only for firm matches. Only part of the rows carry a size: once, few, many, or a class if the clone is expanded.

v_call	clone_size	d_call	j_call	cdr3_nt	cdr3_aa
TRBV5-1	.	.	TRBJ2-7	TGCGCCAGCAGCTTGGGGGGCGGAGGGGCCTACGAGCAGTACTTC	CASSLGGGGAYEQYF
TRBV5-1	.	.	TRBJ1-1	TGCGCCAGCAGCCCCGGGACGGATCGAACTGAAGCTTTCTTT	CASSPGTDRTEAFF
TRBV5-4	.	.	TRBJ1-1	TGTGCCAGCAGCAAGGGACTTGCTGAAGCTTTCTTT	CASSKGLAEAFF
TRBV11-2	.	.	TRBJ1-1	TGTGCCAGCAGCCTAGACCGGGGGACCGAAGCTTTCTTT	CASSLDRGTEAFF
TRBV7-2	.	.	TRBJ1-2	TGTGCCAGCAGTTTAGGGCAGGGTCCCCATGGCTACACCTTC	CASSLGQGPHGYTF
TRBV6-6	.	TRBD1	TRBJ2-3	TGTGCCAGCAGCCACGGGACAGGGAGCACAGATACGCAGTATTTT	CASSHGTGSTDTQYF
TRBV9	.	.	TRBJ2-5	TGTGCCAGCAGCGCAGGGTTCCAAGAGACCCAGTACTTC	CASSAGFQETQYF
TRBV13	.	.	TRBJ2-7	TGTGCCAGCAGCCTCCAGGGTGGGACGTCCGAGCAGTACTTC	CASSLQGGTSEQYF
TRBV19	.	.	TRBJ1-5	TGTGCCAGTAGTATCTCGGGACTGTCATCTAGGAGCAATCAGCCCCAGCATTTT	CASSISGLSSRSNQPQHF
TRBV6-5	once	TRBD1	TRBJ2-7	TGTGCCAGCAGTAAAACAGGGGACGAGCAGTACTTC	CASSKTGDEQYF
TRBV9	.	TRBD1	TRBJ1-2	TGTGCCAGCAGCGCCCGGGACAGGGGAGTCTATGGCTACACCTTC	CASSARDRGVYGYTF
TRBV5-1	once	.	TRBJ2-1	TGCGCCAGCAGCTTGGAAGGGGCTCCTTCGGGCGGGAATGAGCAGTTCTTC	CASSLEGAPSGGNEQFF
TRBV5-1	once	TRBD1	TRBJ2-1	TGCGCCAGCAGCAGACAGGGGGCGGACAATGAGCAGTTCTTC	CASSRQGADNEQFF
TRBV27	once	.	TRBJ1-5	TGTGCCAGCAGTTTTTTTGGTCCCGAGCCCCAGCATTTT	CASSFFGPEPQHF
TRBV2	once	.	TRBJ1-5	TGTGCCAGCAGTGAATCGGATGGGGGCAATCAGCCCCAGCATTTT	CASSESDGGNQPQHF
TRBV6-5	.	TRBD1	TRBJ2-2	TGTGCCAGCAGCCATTCAGGGGGTACCGGGGAGCTGTTTTTT	CASSHSGGTGELFF
TRBV5-5	.	.	TRBJ1-3	TGTGCCAGCAGCTTGACAGGCTCTGGAAACACCATATATTTT	CASSLTGSGNTIYF